This is a list of T cell receptor beta chains from one sample in a study of T cells expressing NK-cell markers. With the 5' RACE reads reprocessed, TCRdb shows one record per CDR3 protein and no DNA. This table holds 400,000 to 500,000 distinct CDR3 sequences. Sequences were obtained from blood T cells: a sorted CD56 or NKG2C T cell subset, CD4+ or CD8+ T cells, or bulk PBMC T cells (not recorded which). The receptors were gathered from a woman aged 18-70 years in good health. Each CDR3 is given with its conserved first and last residue.

>TRBV20-1|TRBJ2-7
CSASAGTVRDEQYF
>TRBV20-1|TRBJ2-3
CSANHRGLIPDTQYF
>TRBV4-1|TRBJ2-5
CASSLNQGLGETQYF
>TRBV6-1|TRBJ2-1
CASILAGPNEQFF
>TRBV5-1|TRBJ2-7
CASSLERTEIMSSYEQYF
>TRBV2|TRBJ1-2
CASSPDRRPVSSYGYTF
>TRBV6-1|TRBJ1-6
CACLGTENSPLHF
>TRBV5-1|TRBJ2-1
CASSPGGSSVNEQFF
>TRBV12-3/TRBV12-4|TRBJ2-5
CASSQHAVTAPAAQYF
>TRBV15|TRBJ2-1
CATSRAGTGINEQFF
>TRBV12-3/TRBV12-4|TRBJ2-3
CASTTGRLDVGWSTDTQYF
>TRBV12-3/TRBV12-4|TRBJ1-5
CASSLSLDRGHQPQHF
>TRBV20-1|TRBJ1-6
CSAYVQQGPYSPLHF
>TRBV5-1|TRBJ2-1
CASSLGGSGHNEQFF
>TRBV9|TRBJ1-6
CASSVTTGTANNSPLHF
>TRBV6-2/TRBV6-3|TRBJ1-1
CASSFLGLEAFF
>TRBV7-9|TRBJ2-3
CASSPGTGGADTQYF
>TRBV7-2|TRBJ2-5
CASSLGSVGPETQYF
>TRBV29-1|TRBJ2-3
CSTRGRITDTQYF
>TRBV7-2|TRBJ2-7
CASSRGGTSGRYEQYF
>TRBV28|TRBJ2-1
CASRNQGSSGSYEQFF
>TRBV9|TRBJ2-7
CASSPYGGHFEQYF
>TRBV29-1|TRBJ2-1
CSVAGGDLASSYNEQFF
>TRBV6-5|TRBJ1-3
CASSYRDRGVPGNTIYF
>TRBV30|TRBJ2-1
CAWSVWDRGVNEQFF
>TRBV7-2|TRBJ2-5
CASSPTPREGRETQYF
>TRBV4-2|TRBJ2-3
CASSQEGGRRDTQYF
>TRBV27|TRBJ1-5
CASSNRGLPRDDQHF
>TRBV11-1|TRBJ2-1
CASSSSGGAPYNEQFF
>TRBV5-5|TRBJ1-2
CASSLEAFNYGYTF
>TRBV20-1|TRBJ1-1
CSAASRADTEAFF
>TRBV5-1|TRBJ2-5
CASSSWRGLGETQYF
>TRBV30|TRBJ1-1
CAWSVWDSRNTEAFF
>TRBV5-6|TRBJ2-5
CASSLLVSDPEETQYF
>TRBV29-1|TRBJ2-6
CSARVAGANVLTF
>TRBV12-3/TRBV12-4|TRBJ2-3
CASRTEGRETDTQYF
>TRBV4-1|TRBJ2-2
CASSRSRDNLNTGELFF
>TRBV6-2/TRBV6-3|TRBJ1-2
CASRPWRGVYGYTF
>TRBV7-3|TRBJ2-7
CASSLTGLTGEQYF
>TRBV18|TRBJ1-5
CASSPGDQPQHF
>TRBV19|TRBJ1-4
CASSITPGQVNEKLFF
>TRBV3-1|TRBJ2-5
CASSQDRDRTQYF
>TRBV28|TRBJ2-4
CASRLDRVNIQYF